This entry lists 19 T cell receptor beta chains sequenced from one sample in a study of blood T cell repertoires in COVID-19. Assay: immunoSEQ multiplex PCR; the TCRdb copy retains only in-frame clones and omits some. The table records 150,000 to 200,000 clones, about 88% of them present only once. Input material: peripheral blood. The receptors originated from a woman older than 75 in a cohort sampled during active or convalescent COVID-19.

The chain carries TRBV6-2 or TRBV6-3 and TRBJ2-7; the match to TRBD2 covers 7 bases. The CDR3 covers 14 residues. Germline V lookup: CDR1 MNHEY, CDR2 SVGEGT. V was pared by 5 bases and J by 6 bases, with 10 bases of the junction left unmatched. The CDR3, as DNA: TGTGCCAGCAGTCCGATCGGACCGGGGGGCGAGCAGTACTTC. Protein product: CASSPIGPGGEQYF.

The chain joins TRBV5-1 to TRBJ1-5; D perhaps matches TRBD1 (6 bases). V was trimmed by 7 bases and J by 7 bases, leaving 21 bases between them. This CDR3 is built from 15 residues. Germline values: CDR1 SGHRS, CDR2 YFSETQ. The CDR3 DNA reads as TGCGCCAGCTCCCCCCAGGCAGGGGTAGGCCAGCCCCAGCATTTT. This encodes CASSPQAGVGQPQHF.

The CDR3 region is CASSQPGVEQYF. The CDR3 coding sequence is TGTGCCAGCAGCCAACCAGGCGTCGAGCAGTACTTC. The rearrangement joins TRBV3-1 (or the pseudogene TRBV3-2) to TRBJ2-7; D is ambiguous. V was shortened by 2 bases and J by 6 bases, with 8 bases between the two germline ends. The V gene's germline CDR1 is LGHDT and CDR2 YNNKEL (reference sequence). The CDR3 length is 12 residues.

The chain carries TRBV18 and TRBJ2-1; TRBD1 is a possible D gene (6 bases). This CDR3 has 14 amino acids. Germline lookup yields CDR1 KGHSH and CDR2 LQKENI. Deletions cut 10 bases from V and 4 bases from J, with 17 bases between. CDR3 nucleotides: TGTGCCATCCGAAAGCAGGGGCGATACAATGAGCAGTTCTTC. Amino acids: CAIRKQGRYNEQFF. The complete variable domain, with remaining parts taken from reference TRBV18 and TRBJ2-1, reads NAGVMQNPRHLVRRRGQEARLRCSPMKGHSHVYWYRQLPEEGLKFMVYLQKENIIDESGMPKERFSAEFPKEGPSILRIQQVVRGDSAAYFCAIRKQGRYNEQFFGPGTRLTVL.

V gene TRBV27 combines with J gene TRBJ1-4; D ambiguous. The CDR3 length is 14 residues. Trimming took off 6 bases at V and 2 bases at J, with 10 bases between the two ends. CDR1 and CDR2 from the germline V gene are MNHEY and SMNVEV (reference sequence). This CDR3 reads CASSNPGTNEKLFF. CDR3 nucleotides: TGTGCCAGCAGCAACCCCGGGACTAATGAAAAACTGTTTTTT.

The J gene is TRBJ1-4, the V gene TRBV10-3; the D is unclear. From germline, CDR1 is ENHRY and CDR2 SYGVKD. Trimming cost V 0 bases and J 7 bases, with 9 bases left between them. This CDR3 contains 14 residues. The CDR3 nucleotides are TGTGCCATCAGTGAGTCCAGAAGCGGTGAAAAACTGTTTTTT. Its translation is CAISESRSGEKLFF.

This clone has only a few counts. The chain is built from TRBV27 and TRBJ1-1; possible D gene TRBD1, 5 bases. The CDR3 consists of 13 residues. V lost 2 bases, J lost 6 bases, and 10 bases lay in between. CDR1 and CDR2 (germline): MNHEY, SMNVEV (reference sequence). The CDR3 spells CASSLRQLAEAFF. In DNA, the CDR3 is TGTGCCAGCAGTTTACGACAGCTGGCTGAAGCTTTCTTT.

CDR3 loop: CASSVDGTSGYSTDTQYF. DNA of the CDR3: TGTGCCAGCAGCGTCGACGGGACTAGCGGATATAGCACAGATACGCAGTATTTT. The V gene is TRBV9, the J gene TRBJ2-3; 11 bases agree with TRBD2. The CDR3 has 18 amino acids. The germline V gene encodes CDR1 SGDLS and CDR2 YYNGEE. V lost 2 bases, J lost 0 bases, and 8 bases stayed unmatched.

This rearrangement joins TRBV30 to TRBJ1-5; 7 bases align to TRBD1. The V gene's germline CDR1 is GTSNPN and CDR2 SVGIG (reference sequence). This CDR3 comprises 14 residues. V lost 2 bases and J lost 2; bases outside the gene matches: 3. The CDR3 DNA reads as TGTGCCTGGAGTACGGGACAGCGCAATCAGCCCCAGCATTTT. Its translation: CAWSTGQRNQPQHF.

V usage is TRBV5-4 and J usage is TRBJ2-1, with TRBD2 matching over 8 bases. The germline CDR1 and CDR2 sequences are SGHNT and YYREEE (reference sequence). There are 17 residues in the CDR3. Trimming took 4 bases from V and 5 from J; bases not matched to a gene: 14. CDR3 loop: CASSPGGSGVQNNEQFF. The CDR3 DNA reads as TGTGCCAGCAGCCCCGGTGGTAGCGGGGTTCAAAACAATGAGCAGTTCTTC.

J is TRBJ1-5 and V is TRBV19, with 7 bases identical to TRBD1. V lost 5 bases to trimming and J lost 5 bases; unmatched junction nucleotides: 6. Germline CDR1 and CDR2: LNHDA and SQIVND (reference sequence). This CDR3 is built from 14 residues. As DNA, the CDR3 is TGTGCCAGTAGTCCCGAGACAGGGTATCAGCCCCAGCATTTT. This sequence encodes CASSPETGYQPQHF. Combining the CDR3 with reference TRBV19 and TRBJ1-5 gives the whole variable domain DGGITQSPKYLFRKEGQNVTLSCEQNLNHDAMYWYRQDPGQGLRLIYYSQIVNDFQKGDIAEGYSVSREKKESFPLTVTSAQKNPTAFYLCASSPETGYQPQHFGDGTRLSIL.

The V call is TRBV6-5, the J call TRBJ2-7; 8 bases are shared with TRBD1. The length of the CDR3 is 14 residues. The junction had 13 bases not matched to a gene; V was cut back by 11 bases and J by 4 bases. Germline values: CDR1 MNHEY, CDR2 SVGAGI. CDR3 region: CAANAGGFSYEQYV. The CDR3, as DNA: TGTGCCGCGAACGCAGGGGGCTTCTCTTACGAGCAGTACGTC.

V usage is TRBV3-1 (or the pseudogene TRBV3-2) and J usage is TRBJ2-5, with D hard to call. The CDR3 runs 12 residues. Germline CDR1 reads LGHDT; CDR2 reads YNNKEL (reference sequence). Trimming cost V 0 bases and J 5 bases, with 4 bases left between them. The CDR3 DNA is TGTGCCAGCAGCCAAGAGAGGGAGACCCAGTACTTC. It yields the protein CASSQERETQYF.

The rearrangement links TRBV5-1 to TRBJ2-6; weak D call: TRBD1 (6 bases). V was pared by 4 bases and J by 0 bases, with 8 bases between. The CDR3 is 15 residues long. The germline V gene has CDR1 SGHRS and CDR2 YFSETQ. CDR3 in DNA: TGCGCCAGCAGCGCCAGGGGCTCTGGGGCCAACGTCCTGACTTTC. This gives the protein CASSARGSGANVLTF.

The chain couples TRBV5-1 to TRBJ1-2, with TRBD1 matching 11 bases. The CDR3 totals 14 residues. The trim removed 4 bases at V and 6 bases at J, leaving 5 bases unmatched. Per the germline V gene, CDR1 is SGHRS and CDR2 is YFSETQ. The chain's CDR3 is CASSQGQGAHGYTF. In DNA, the CDR3 is TGCGCCAGCAGCCAAGGACAGGGGGCGCATGGCTACACCTTC.

The chain carries TRBV5-1 and TRBJ2-3; D perhaps matches TRBD2 (6 bases). Trimming pared 4 bases from V and 2 bases from J, leaving 11 bases between. Germline CDR1 and CDR2: SGHRS and YFSETQ. The CDR3 extends over 14 amino acids. Written as DNA, the CDR3 is TGCGCCAGCAGCGGGGGACTTTACACAGATACGCAGTATTTT. It codes for CASSGGLYTDTQYF.

CDR3 sequence (DNA): TGTGCCAGCAGGCCGGACAGGGTCACTGAAGCTTTCTTT. Amino acids: CASRPDRVTEAFF. The chain recombines TRBV7-9 with TRBJ1-1; 8 positions agree with TRBD1. The germline gives CDR1 SEHNR, CDR2 FQNEAQ (reference sequence). V trimming: 6 bases; J trimming: 4 bases; junction bases outside the gene matches: 4. This CDR3 region has 13 residues.

J is TRBJ1-6 and V is TRBV5-1; tentative D call: TRBD1 (6 bases). The CDR3 runs to 14 residues. V was clipped by 1 base and J by 7 bases, with 9 bases between them. Germline CDR1 reads SGHRS; CDR2 reads YFSETQ. For the CDR3, the DNA is TGCGCCAGCAGCTTGCAGGGGTCGAATTCACCCCTCCACTTT. Protein: CASSLQGSNSPLHF.

This clone was observed a single time. The V and J genes are TRBV18 and TRBJ2-7; D is perhaps TRBD1 (5 bases). V gave up 1 base and J gave up 6 bases, with 10 bases separating them. CDR1 KGHSH and CDR2 LQKENI come from the germline V gene. This CDR3 contains 13 residues. The CDR3 nucleotides read TGTGCCAGCTCACCACTAGGGGCTGGCGAGCAGTACTTC. Its protein product is CASSPLGAGEQYF. Supplemented by reference TRBV18 and TRBJ2-7, the full variable domain reads NAGVMQNPRHLVRRRGQEARLRCSPMKGHSHVYWYRQLPEEGLKFMVYLQKENIIDESGMPKERFSAEFPKEGPSILRIQQVVRGDSAAYFCASSPLGAGEQYFGPGTRLTVT.